What follows are 28 T cell receptor beta chains derived from one specimen sequenced in a study of CD8 T cells in ankylosing spondylitis. The antigens of these receptors remain unknown. MiXCR was run by TCRdb on the 5' RACE reads, yielding one entry per CDR3 protein. Counted here are around 490,000 distinct CDR3 sequences, under 5.5% occurring once; the ten biggest clones make up around 3.5%. Study results and limitations: Blood from ankylosing spondylitis patients appeared to carry a characteristic roughly 8-variant TCR beta motif.

Sequenced: blood, either unsorted or a sorted T cell fraction (not recorded which). Every receptor here comes from a male donor with ankylosing spondylitis.

In its sample, this clonotype was seen many times. The J gene is TRBJ1-4, the V gene TRBV4-3; 7 positions match TRBD1. CDR3 size: 19 residues. From germline, CDR1 is LGHNA and CDR2 YSLEER. The ends lost 1 base at V and 1 base at J; junction bases unmatched: 12. As DNA, the CDR3 is TGCGCCAGCAGCCAAGTCTTGTCGAAGGGGGCGCGAACTAATGAAAAACTGTTTTTT. This gives the protein CASSQVLSKGARTNEKLFF.

This clonotype came up many times. The gene calls are TRBV5-1 and TRBJ2-7; 8 bases line up with TRBD1. Germline V gene lookup returns CDR1 SGHRS and CDR2 YFSETQ. V shed 2 bases and J 1 base; nucleotides not matched to a gene: 2. CDR3 length: 14 amino acids. The CDR3 sequence is CASSFGTGSYEQYF. The CDR3 DNA sequence: TGCGCCAGCAGCTTTGGGACAGGATCCTACGAGCAGTACTTC.

This clonotype was observed at least ten times. This chain uses TRBV4-3 with TRBJ2-6; D uncertain. The V end was cut by 2 bases, the J end by 0 bases, with 17 bases between. Germline assignment: CDR1 LGHNA and CDR2 YSLEER. This CDR3 spans 19 amino acids. The CDR3, as DNA: TGCGCCAGCAGCCAATTACAGACCAACAGACTCTCTGGGGCCAACGTCCTGACTTTC. Translated: CASSQLQTNRLSGANVLTF.

This clonotype showed up just a few times. This chain connects TRBV20-1 to TRBJ2-5; D is unclear. Germline CDR1 reads DFQATT; CDR2 reads SNEGSKA (reference sequence). CDR3 length: 13 residues. Trimming cost V 2 bases and J 7 bases, with 14 bases left between them. The CDR3 reads CSARYGTFGTQYF. As DNA, the CDR3 is TGCAGTGCTAGATACGGTACCTTTGGGACCCAGTACTTC.

The chain is built from TRBV5-1 and TRBJ2-5; D unresolved. Trimming pared 4 bases from V and 5 bases from J, leaving 12 bases between. Germline values: CDR1 SGHRS, CDR2 YFSETQ. The CDR3 is 13 residues long. Here the CDR3 reads CASSARIDETQYF. For the CDR3, the DNA is TGCGCCAGCAGCGCCCGCATCGACGAGACCCAGTACTTC.

This clonotype was counted at least ten times. This rearrangement joins TRBV15 to TRBJ2-2, with D unclear. The CDR3 is 13 amino acids. Looked up from germline, CDR1 is LNHNV and CDR2 is YYDKDF (reference sequence). V lost 8 bases, J lost 1 base, and 8 bases lay in between. CDR3 DNA: TGTGCCACCCTGTCAGGGAACACCGGGGAGCTGTTTTTT. Amino acid sequence: CATLSGNTGELFF.

This clonotype has a count of ten or more. This chain connects TRBV6-5 to TRBJ1-1; D ambiguous. In germline, CDR1 is MNHEY, CDR2 SVGAGI. This CDR3 is built from 16 residues. Between the trimmed V and J ends, which lost 0 bases and 3 bases, there was a span of 14 bases. The CDR3 bases are TGTGCCAGCAGTTACTCGATAGGGAATTTGGACACTGAAGCTTTCTTT. Translating it yields CASSYSIGNLDTEAFF.

The J gene is TRBJ2-3, the V gene TRBV7-2; D is possibly TRBD1 (6 bases). The CDR3 extends over 14 amino acids. The V end lost 3 bases, the J end lost 7 bases, and 14 bases lay between the germline ends. The germline V gene encodes CDR1 SGHTA and CDR2 FQGNSA. The DNA of the CDR3 is TGTGCCAGCAGCTTTTTAGGGGGTACCAATACGCAGTATTTT. This encodes CASSFLGGTNTQYF.

The chain couples TRBV7-2 to TRBJ2-3; no clear D gene. Trimming cost V 6 bases and J 1 base, with 14 bases left between them. Germline V gene data show CDR1 as SGHTA and CDR2 as FQGNSA. CDR3 length: 15 amino acids. Here the CDR3 reads CASRPRNFRTDTQYF. As DNA, the CDR3 is TGTGCCAGCAGACCGAGGAACTTCCGCACAGATACGCAGTATTTT.

V is TRBV4-1 and J is TRBJ1-1; perhaps TRBD1 as D (6 bases). CDR1 MGHRA and CDR2 YSYEKL come from the germline V gene. Trimming removed 4 bases from V and 1 base from J, with 16 bases in between. The CDR3 consists of 16 residues. The CDR3 sequence: CASSRRGDIWNTEAFF. The DNA of the CDR3 is TGCGCCAGCAGCCGCCGAGGGGACATTTGGAACACTGAAGCTTTCTTT.

CDR3 sequence reads: CASSYRHQPQHF. The CDR3 DNA follows: TGTGCCAGCAGTTACCGGCACCAGCCCCAGCATTTT. This chain joins TRBV6-2 or TRBV6-3 and TRBJ1-5, with D hard to call. The CDR3 runs to 12 residues. V was trimmed by 2 bases and J by 7 bases, leaving 6 bases between them. The V gene's germline CDR1 is MNHEY and CDR2 SVGEGT.

This clonotype was observed many times. The rearrangement links TRBV18 to TRBJ2-7, with TRBD1 as a possible D gene (5 bases). Germline V gives CDR1 KGHSH, CDR2 LQKENI. This CDR3 region has 16 residues. V was clipped by 0 bases and J by 2 bases, with 14 bases between them. The CDR3 sequence: CASSPPDSRRAYEQYF. CDR3 coding DNA: TGTGCCAGCTCACCACCCGACAGCCGCAGGGCCTACGAGCAGTACTTC.

The V and J genes are TRBV5-1 and TRBJ2-2; 9 nucleotides line up with TRBD1. The V gene's germline CDR1 is SGHRS and CDR2 YFSETQ. Trimming took 0 bases from V and 2 from J; bases not matched to a gene: 2. CDR3 length: 16 amino acids. The chain's CDR3 is CASSLGTGVNTGELFF. CDR3 DNA: TGCGCCAGCAGCTTGGGGACAGGGGTCAACACCGGGGAGCTGTTTTTT.

This clonotype was seen ten or more times. The CDR3 reads CASSRPQPYNEQFF. The CDR3 bases are TGTGCCAGCAGCCGACCACAGCCCTACAATGAGCAGTTCTTC. The chain recombines TRBV4-2 with TRBJ2-1, with D uncertain. The CDR3 has 14 amino acids. Per the germline V gene, CDR1 is LGHNA and CDR2 is YNFKEQ. The ends were cut back, 4 bases at V and 2 bases at J, with 9 bases in the middle.

This chain joins TRBV4-3 and TRBJ2-3, with 8 positions matching TRBD2. J was trimmed by 0 bases and V by 0 bases; bases with no gene match: 8. The CDR3 has 18 amino acids. CDR1 and CDR2 (germline): LGHNA, YSLEER. The CDR3 sequence is CASSQEAGVTPSTDTQYF. In DNA, the CDR3 is TGCGCCAGCAGCCAAGAAGCGGGGGTGACTCCTAGCACAGATACGCAGTATTTT.

This clonotype was observed at least ten times. The V gene is TRBV27, the J gene TRBJ1-1; 7 bases agree with TRBD1. This CDR3 spans 15 amino acids. Germline assignment: CDR1 MNHEY and CDR2 SMNVEV (reference sequence). The junction had 6 bases not matched to a gene; V was cut back by 5 bases and J by 0 bases. CDR3 residues: CASSGDSIMNTEAFF. CDR3 nucleotides: TGTGCCAGCAGTGGGGACAGTATTATGAACACTGAAGCTTTCTTT.

In its sample, this clonotype was seen many times. The chain combines TRBV20-1 with TRBJ1-6; D remains ambiguous. CDR3 length: 12 amino acids. From germline, CDR1 is DFQATT and CDR2 SNEGSKA (reference sequence). Between the trimmed V and J ends, which lost 7 bases and 7 bases, there was a span of 11 bases. CDR3 amino acids: CSVREGNSPLHF. The CDR3 coding sequence is TGCAGTGTAAGGGAGGGAAATTCACCCCTCCACTTT.

This clonotype appeared many times. The rearrangement links TRBV6-2 or TRBV6-3 to TRBJ1-1; no reliable D call. The CDR3 spans 15 residues. V was shortened by 0 bases and J by 0 bases, with 8 bases between the two germline ends. Germline lookup yields CDR1 MNHEY and CDR2 SVGEGT. CDR3 nucleotides: TGTGCCAGCAGTTACTCTCCGACGGTGAACACTGAAGCTTTCTTT. This translates into CASSYSPTVNTEAFF.

This clonotype was recorded many times. This sequence joins TRBV7-9 and TRBJ2-1; TRBD2 is a possible D gene (6 bases). Germline V gene lookup returns CDR1 SEHNR and CDR2 FQNEAQ (reference sequence). This CDR3 is 16 amino acids long. With 5 bases removed from V and 3 bases from J, the gap between germline ends came to 17 bases. The CDR3 here is CASSPRWGGLYNEQFF. CDR3 sequence (DNA): TGTGCCAGCAGCCCCCGGTGGGGAGGCCTCTACAATGAGCAGTTCTTC.

This clonotype was seen at least ten times. The rearrangement joins TRBV20-1 to TRBJ2-1; 12 positions agree with TRBD2. This CDR3 spans 14 amino acids. Germline CDR1 reads DFQATT; CDR2 reads SNEGSKA (reference sequence). V lost 2 bases and J lost 5; bases outside the gene matches: 1. Written as DNA, the CDR3 is TGCAGTGCTAGACTAGCGGGAGGGGACAATGAGCAGTTCTTC. Its protein is CSARLAGGDNEQFF.

Many counts were recorded for this clonotype. This sequence joins TRBV28 and TRBJ1-2, with D possibly TRBD1 on 5 matching bases. This CDR3 spans 16 amino acids. V shed 5 bases and J shed 2 bases, with 18 bases lying between them. Germline values: CDR1 MDHEN, CDR2 SYDVKM. The CDR3 loop is CASSPASRQGNYGYTF. The CDR3 DNA sequence: TGTGCCAGCAGTCCCGCGTCTCGTCAGGGAAACTATGGCTACACCTTC.

The gene calls are TRBV2 and TRBJ2-3; 7 bases match TRBD1. Looked up from germline, CDR1 is SNHLY and CDR2 is FYNNEI. The CDR3 covers 14 residues. With V trimmed by 6 bases and J by 2 bases, 5 bases remained unmatched. CDR3 loop: CASRADRVTDTQYF. Here the CDR3 DNA reads TGTGCCAGCAGGGCCGACAGGGTCACAGATACGCAGTATTTT.

This clonotype came up many times. This sequence joins TRBV20-1 and TRBJ1-1; tentatively, D is TRBD1 (6 bases). Trimming shortened V by 1 base and J by 1 base, and 16 bases separated the two germline ends. The CDR3 length is 16 residues. Germline CDR1 reads DFQATT; CDR2 reads SNEGSKA (reference sequence). CDR3: CSARVGGLRWNTEAFF. The CDR3 DNA is TGCAGTGCTAGAGTCGGGGGCTTAAGGTGGAACACTGAAGCTTTCTTT.

This chain links TRBV4-3 with TRBJ2-3; tentative D call: TRBD2 (6 bases). CDR3 length: 15 residues. V was shortened by 0 bases and J by 4 bases, with 11 bases between the two germline ends. Germline loops: CDR1 LGHNA, CDR2 YSLEER. In DNA, the CDR3 is TGCGCCAGCAGCCAAGACGGAGGGAGCTCAGATACGCAGTATTTT. Protein product: CASSQDGGSSDTQYF.

This clonotype has a count of ten or more. The chain links TRBV10-3 to TRBJ2-3, with D perhaps being TRBD1 or TRBD2 (5 bases each). The CDR3 contains 14 residues. V lost 7 bases and J lost 6, with 17 bases in between. CDR1 is ENHRY and CDR2 is SYGVKD in the germline V gene. CDR3 in DNA: TGTGCCATCAAGGACGGGACCCAAAGGGATACGCAGTATTTT. It translates to CAIKDGTQRDTQYF.

The rearrangement joins TRBV7-2 to TRBJ2-1; TRBD1 aligns across 10 bases. Germline V gene sequence: CDR1 SGHTA, CDR2 FQGNSA. The junction had 5 bases not matched to a gene; V was cut back by 5 bases and J by 4 bases. CDR3 size: 15 residues. Written as DNA, the CDR3 is TGTGCCAGCAGCGTCCGGACAGGGGGGTACAATGAGCAGTTCTTC. Protein sequence: CASSVRTGGYNEQFF.

The sample holds many counts of this clonotype. The chain is built from TRBV20-1 and TRBJ1-5, with unresolved D. This CDR3 is 16 amino acids long. Germline assignment: CDR1 DFQATT and CDR2 SNEGSKA (reference sequence). The V and J ends lost 6 bases and 5 bases respectively, with 23 bases between them. The CDR3 DNA is TGCAGTGCCCCCTGGCATGGGTACTCAGGCGATCAGCCCCAGCATTTT. It is translated as CSAPWHGYSGDQPQHF.

The CDR3 coding sequence is TGTGCCAGCAGGGAATTAGATACGCAGTATTTT. It specifies CASRELDTQYF. The chain employs TRBV28 and TRBJ2-3; D is ambiguous. Germline V gives CDR1 MDHEN, CDR2 SYDVKM. The CDR3 has 11 amino acids. Trimming pared 6 bases from V and 5 bases from J, leaving 6 bases between.